The clone carrying this T cell receptor (beta chain) has a count of ten or more. Antigen unknown. Relative to the germline gene, one junction end is altered; a read error may explain this. Read data end 3 residues before the CDR3 end; the end is taken from the germline J gene. The germline gives CDR1 SNHLY, CDR2 FYNNEI. The length of the CDR3 is 12 residues. The data were produced by immunoSEQ multiplex PCR, yet TCRdb's version contains in-frame clones alone and is incomplete. The sample yields 21,000 or so clones, without any singletons. Each donor provided about 5 to 9 ml of heparinized whole blood. This record belongs to a study of T cell clonality in common variable immunodeficiency. Study outcomes and limitations: Links between repertoire features and CVID complications were heterogeneity-limited. In common variable immunodeficiency, TCR beta chains reportedly carried fewer deletions and N-nucleotide insertions. Shared TCRbeta clones were fewer between CVID subjects than controls. Authors noted CVID clonality's cause needs subpopulation repertoire sequencing.

The sample consisted of peripheral blood mononuclear cells. This sequence originates from a human donor with common variable immunodeficiency. The chain has TRBV2 and TRBJ2-7; TRBD1 matches 11 bases. The CDR3 is CASRDRGFEQYF. Incomplete CDR3 DNA: TGTGCAAGCAGGGACAGGGGGTTCGAG.